This passage covers 10 T cell receptor beta chains from one sample sequenced in a study of a mutant IDH1 vaccine in newly diagnosed glioma. Antigens of these TCRs are unknown. As for time point: week 23, last vaccination. The investigators gave 300 ug of mutant IDH1 20-mer peptide in each vaccine dose, together with topical imiquimod. The table came from immunoSEQ multiplex PCR; TCRdb's copy has only in-frame clones and leaves some out. The table lists tens of thousands of clones, over 70% of them singletons. Sequenced material: PBMCs, taken from a glioma patient whose treatment included an IDH1 peptide vaccine. Receptors were obtained from a man aged 35 to 55 with glioma.

V usage is TRBV27 and J usage is TRBJ1-1; D gene ambiguous. The germline V and J ends were trimmed by 5 bases and 8 bases, with 9 bases remaining between them. The V gene's germline CDR1 is MNHEY and CDR2 SMNVEV (reference sequence). The CDR3 spans 11 residues. CDR3 DNA: TGTGCCAGCAGTCACCTGGACGAAGCTTTCTTT. It encodes CASSHLDEAFF.

V is TRBV19 and J is TRBJ1-2; a weak D match, TRBD1 (5 bases). Trimming left V 6 bases short and J 1 base short, with 15 bases between. The length of the CDR3 is 15 residues. The germline CDR1 and CDR2 sequences are LNHDA and SQIVND (reference sequence). DNA of the CDR3: TGTGCCAGTAGAGACGATAGGGGAATTAACTATGGCTACACCTTC. Its translation: CASRDDRGINYGYTF.

J is TRBJ2-7 and V is TRBV19, with a possible D match to TRBD1 (5 bases). Germline CDR1 is LNHDA and CDR2 is SQIVND (reference sequence). Trimming removed 3 bases from V and 0 bases from J, with 9 bases in between. The CDR3 is made up of 14 amino acids. CDR3 nucleotides: TGTGCCAGTAGTATGGGCAGGGACTCCTACGAGCAGTACTTC. Protein sequence: CASSMGRDSYEQYF.

V is TRBV7-6 and J is TRBJ2-7, with 13 bases aligning to TRBD2. V was clipped by 0 bases and J by 5 bases; unmatched bases: 4. The CDR3 sequence is 16 residues long. Per germline, CDR1 SGHVS and CDR2 FNYEAQ. The CDR3 sequence: CASSLALGLAGNEQYF. The CDR3 DNA follows: TGTGCCAGCAGCTTAGCTTTGGGACTAGCGGGAAACGAGCAGTACTTC. Full variable domain (missing parts from reference TRBV7-6 and TRBJ2-7): GAGVSQSPRYKVTKRGQDVALRCDPISGHVSLYWYRQALGQGPEFLTYFNYEAQQDKSGLPNDRFSAERPEGSISTLTIQRTEQRDSAMYRCASSLALGLAGNEQYFGPGTRLTVT.

This clone appeared once. The chain recombines TRBV7-2 with TRBJ2-5; TRBD2 matches 11 bases. The germline V gene has CDR1 SGHTA and CDR2 FQGNSA. The V and J ends lost 5 bases and 4 bases, in that order; junction bases with no gene match: 15. The CDR3 consists of 18 residues. CDR3 amino acids: CASSARTSGPIRVETQYF. CDR3 in DNA: TGTGCCAGCAGCGCACGGACTAGCGGGCCTATTAGGGTAGAGACCCAGTACTTC.

CDR3 amino acids: CASSPSSGGGYGYTF. The CDR3 nucleotides are TGTGCCAGCAGCCCCTCGTCGGGCGGGGGCTATGGCTACACCTTC. V gene TRBV7-2 combines with J gene TRBJ1-2, with a tentative D call TRBD1 (5 bases). CDR3 length: 15 amino acids. Germline assignment: CDR1 SGHTA and CDR2 FQGNSA. Between the trimmed V and J ends, which lost 5 bases and 4 bases, there was a span of 17 bases.

V usage is TRBV28 and J usage is TRBJ2-1; either TRBD1 or TRBD2 may fit D (6 bases each). The CDR3 totals 13 residues. The ends were cut back, 8 bases at V and 6 bases at J, with 14 bases in the middle. Germline V gene data show CDR1 as MDHEN and CDR2 as SYDVKM. The CDR3 sequence: CASGPGARNEQFF. Here the CDR3 DNA reads TGTGCCAGCGGTCCGGGGGCTCGCAATGAGCAGTTCTTC. Together with reference TRBV28 and TRBJ2-1, the CDR3 gives the full variable domain: DVKVTQSSRYLVKRTGEKVFLECVQDMDHENMFWYRQDPGLGLRLIYFSYDVKMKEKGDIPEGYSVSREKKERFSLILESASTNQTSMYLCASGPGARNEQFFGPGTRLTVL.

This chain uses TRBV4-3 with TRBJ2-3, with 11 bases aligning to TRBD2. The CDR3 runs to 16 residues. CDR1 and CDR2 (germline): LGHNA, YSLEER. Losses at the gene ends were 4 bases for V and 2 bases for J; bases not matched to a gene: 5. CDR3 loop: CASSRQGLAVTDTQYF. CDR3 nucleotide sequence: TGCGCCAGCAGCCGGCAGGGACTAGCGGTCACAGATACGCAGTATTTT.

The V gene is TRBV5-3, the J gene TRBJ1-5; a weak D match, TRBD1 (6 bases). TRBV5-3 belongs to the ORF category, with a function that is uncertain. Trimming left V 4 bases short and J 0 bases short, with 14 bases between. This CDR3 spans 16 amino acids. The CDR3 coding sequence is TGTGCCAGAAGCCCGTCAACAGGGAATAGCAATCAGCCCCAGCATTTT. Translated: CARSPSTGNSNQPQHF.

In DNA form, the CDR3 reads TGTGCCAGCAGTGAAAAGACAGGGGGCTATGGCTACACCTTC. Translation gives CASSEKTGGYGYTF. V gene TRBV6-4 combines with J gene TRBJ1-2, with 9 bases identical to TRBD1. The CDR3 has 14 amino acids. The germline V gene has CDR1 MRHNA and CDR2 SNTAGT. After removal of 3 bases from V and 4 bases from J, the junction contained 3 bases not matched to a gene.